These T cell receptor beta chains were read from a single sample in a study of blood T cell repertoires in COVID-19. Assay: immunoSEQ multiplex PCR; the TCRdb copy retains only in-frame clones and omits some. In the table there are tens of thousands of clones, roughly 80% of which are singletons. The sample comprised peripheral blood. These receptors originate from an elderly woman with acute or convalescent COVID-19. CDR3s include the opening cysteine and the closing phenylalanine or tryptophan. A D gene is named only where the DNA matches it firmly. Clone size is not always given. Where it is, it says once, few, many or a class for expanded clones.

clone_size: few
cdr3_length: 16
v_call: TRBV18
j_call: TRBJ2-1
d_call: TRBD2
cdr3_nt: TGTGCCAGCTCACCACTAGCGGGGGGGGATATGGATGAGCAGTTCTTC
cdr3_aa: CASSPLAGGDMDEQFF

clone_size: .
cdr3_length: 14
v_call: TRBV19
j_call: TRBJ1-4
d_call: .
cdr3_nt: TGTGCCAGTAAAGAAGGACAGCTCGGTGAAAAACTGTTTTTT
cdr3_aa: CASKEGQLGEKLFF

clone_size: .
cdr3_length: 16
v_call: TRBV3-1/TRBV3-2
j_call: TRBJ2-3
d_call: .
cdr3_nt: TGTGCCAGCAGCGTCCAACCGGGACTCCTCACAGATACGCAGTATTTT
cdr3_aa: CASSVQPGLLTDTQYF

clone_size: .
cdr3_length: 14
v_call: TRBV6-5
j_call: TRBJ2-7
d_call: TRBD1
cdr3_nt: TGTGCCAGCAGCAAAACAGGGGGTGACTACGAGCAGTACTTC
cdr3_aa: CASSKTGGDYEQYF

clone_size: .
cdr3_length: 13
v_call: TRBV6-5
j_call: TRBJ1-2
d_call: .
cdr3_nt: TGTGCCAGCAACTTATTCAGGGTTGGGGGCTACACCTTC
cdr3_aa: CASNLFRVGGYTF

clone_size: .
cdr3_length: 14
v_call: TRBV7-8
j_call: TRBJ2-7
d_call: .
cdr3_nt: TGTGCCAGCAGCTTGAGGACTATAACCTACGAGCAGTACTTC
cdr3_aa: CASSLRTITYEQYF

clone_size: .
cdr3_length: 15
v_call: TRBV7-2
j_call: TRBJ2-1
d_call: TRBD2
cdr3_nt: TGTGCCAGCAGCTTACAAGCGGGGGGGTCTAATGAGCAGTTCTTC
cdr3_aa: CASSLQAGGSNEQFF

clone_size: .
cdr3_length: 14
v_call: TRBV6-8
j_call: TRBJ2-7
d_call: .
cdr3_nt: TGTGCCAGCAGTTACCGCCAGGGCAAGGACGAGCAGTACTTC
cdr3_aa: CASSYRQGKDEQYF

clone_size: once
cdr3_length: 14
v_call: TRBV29-1
j_call: TRBJ1-1
d_call: TRBD1
cdr3_nt: TGCAGCGTTGTCGGGACAGGGGTTAACACTGAAGCTTTCTTT
cdr3_aa: CSVVGTGVNTEAFF

clone_size: .
cdr3_length: 14
v_call: TRBV19
j_call: TRBJ1-5
d_call: .
cdr3_nt: TGTGCCAGTAGCTTACAGGGAGGCAATCAGCCCCAGCATTTT
cdr3_aa: CASSLQGGNQPQHF

clone_size: .
cdr3_length: 12
v_call: TRBV2
j_call: TRBJ2-3
d_call: .
cdr3_nt: TGTGCCAGCATCTCGCTCGGGGATACGCAGTATTTT
cdr3_aa: CASISLGDTQYF

clone_size: .
cdr3_length: 11
v_call: TRBV10-2
j_call: TRBJ1-5
d_call: .
cdr3_nt: TGCGCCATCCGAGGGTATCAGCCCCAGCATTTT
cdr3_aa: CAIRGYQPQHF

clone_size: few
cdr3_length: 13
v_call: TRBV30
j_call: TRBJ2-7
d_call: TRBD1
cdr3_nt: TGTGCCTGGAGGGGACAGGGAGTCTACGAGCAGTACTTC
cdr3_aa: CAWRGQGVYEQYF

clone_size: .
cdr3_length: 14
v_call: TRBV2
j_call: TRBJ2-1
d_call: TRBD2
cdr3_nt: TGTGCCAGCAGTCGGACTAGCGGGAGGGGCTTGCAGTTCTTC
cdr3_aa: CASSRTSGRGLQFF

clone_size: .
cdr3_length: 18
v_call: TRBV3-1/TRBV3-2
j_call: TRBJ2-7
d_call: TRBD2
cdr3_nt: TGTGCCAGCAGCCAACCGAAACTAGCGGGAGGGCCGGGCTACGAGCAGTACTTC
cdr3_aa: CASSQPKLAGGPGYEQYF

clone_size: .
cdr3_length: 14
v_call: TRBV29-1
j_call: TRBJ1-1
d_call: TRBD1
cdr3_nt: TGCAGCGTTAGGACAGGGATTAGAAACACTGAAGCTTTCTTT
cdr3_aa: CSVRTGIRNTEAFF

clone_size: .
cdr3_length: 15
v_call: TRBV19
j_call: TRBJ2-2
d_call: TRBD1
cdr3_nt: TGTGCCAGTAGGACCGGGACAGGGGGCGCCGGGGAGCTGTTTTTT
cdr3_aa: CASRTGTGGAGELFF

clone_size: once
cdr3_length: 15
v_call: TRBV13
j_call: TRBJ2-1
d_call: .
cdr3_nt: TGTACCAGCAGCTTAGGGCGGGGGCGCCATAATGAGCAGTTCTTC
cdr3_aa: CTSSLGRGRHNEQFF

clone_size: .
cdr3_length: 14
v_call: TRBV2
j_call: TRBJ2-5
d_call: TRBD2
cdr3_nt: TGTGCCAGCACCCGAGGACTAGCGGTAGAGACCCAGTACTTC
cdr3_aa: CASTRGLAVETQYF

clone_size: .
cdr3_length: 16
v_call: TRBV5-1
j_call: TRBJ2-2
d_call: .
cdr3_nt: TGCGCCAGCAGGCCTGGCCAGGGGTCGAACACCGGGGAGCTGTTTTTT
cdr3_aa: CASRPGQGSNTGELFF

clone_size: .
cdr3_length: 14
v_call: TRBV5-1
j_call: TRBJ2-5
d_call: .
cdr3_nt: TGCGCCAGCAGCTTGGAAGGGGGACGGGAGACCCAGTACTTC
cdr3_aa: CASSLEGGRETQYF

clone_size: .
cdr3_length: 14
v_call: TRBV7-2
j_call: TRBJ2-7
d_call: .
cdr3_nt: TGTGCCAGCAGCTTAGCGCTTGGCCCCTACGAGCAGTACTTC
cdr3_aa: CASSLALGPYEQYF

clone_size: .
cdr3_length: 12
v_call: TRBV30
j_call: TRBJ2-7
d_call: .
cdr3_nt: TGTGCCTGGTCTCTAGGTACCTACGAGCAGTACTTC
cdr3_aa: CAWSLGTYEQYF

clone_size: .
cdr3_length: 14
v_call: TRBV7-2
j_call: TRBJ1-2
d_call: .
cdr3_nt: TGTGCCAGCAGCTTACAGGGGTCGGACTATGGCTACACCTTC
cdr3_aa: CASSLQGSDYGYTF

clone_size: .
cdr3_length: 16
v_call: TRBV5-4
j_call: TRBJ2-5
d_call: TRBD2
cdr3_nt: TGTGCCAGCAGCTTGGGGGGCAGCGGGGGACAAGAGACCCAGTACTTC
cdr3_aa: CASSLGGSGGQETQYF

clone_size: .
cdr3_length: 18
v_call: TRBV12-5
j_call: TRBJ2-5
d_call: TRBD1
cdr3_nt: TGTGCTAGTGGTTTGGTACAGGGGCTAAACCTTGGGCGAGGGACCCAGTACTTC
cdr3_aa: CASGLVQGLNLGRGTQYF

clone_size: many
cdr3_length: 15
v_call: TRBV5-1
j_call: TRBJ2-1
d_call: TRBD1
cdr3_nt: TGCGCCAGCAGCTTGGCTGGACAGGGGGCGAATGAGCAGTTCTTC
cdr3_aa: CASSLAGQGANEQFF

clone_size: .
cdr3_length: 15
v_call: TRBV5-1
j_call: TRBJ1-6
d_call: .
cdr3_nt: TGCGCCAGCAGCTTGTTAGAGGCAGGGGTTTCACCCCTCCACTTT
cdr3_aa: CASSLLEAGVSPLHF

clone_size: .
cdr3_length: 15
v_call: TRBV5-1
j_call: TRBJ2-7
d_call: .
cdr3_nt: TGCGCCAGCAGCGCCACAGGGATTAGGACCTACGAGCAGTACTTC
cdr3_aa: CASSATGIRTYEQYF

clone_size: .
cdr3_length: 12
v_call: TRBV30
j_call: TRBJ2-2
d_call: TRBD1
cdr3_nt: TGTGCCAGCCCGGACAGGACCGGGGAGCTGTTTTTT
cdr3_aa: CASPDRTGELFF

clone_size: .
cdr3_length: 18
v_call: TRBV5-1
j_call: TRBJ2-7
d_call: TRBD2
cdr3_nt: TGCGCCAGCAGCTTCACACGGACTAGCGGGAGTGCGACCTACGAGCAGTACTTC
cdr3_aa: CASSFTRTSGSATYEQYF

clone_size: .
cdr3_length: 15
v_call: TRBV18
j_call: TRBJ1-2
d_call: TRBD1
cdr3_nt: TGTGCCAGCTCACCGGGACAGCGATCTAACTATGGCTACACCTTC
cdr3_aa: CASSPGQRSNYGYTF

clone_size: .
cdr3_length: 17
v_call: TRBV18
j_call: TRBJ2-1
d_call: TRBD2
cdr3_nt: TGTGCCAGCTCACTACTAGCGGGGGGGAGCTCCTACAATGAGCAGTTCTTC
cdr3_aa: CASSLLAGGSSYNEQFF

clone_size: .
cdr3_length: 14
v_call: TRBV7-2
j_call: TRBJ2-5
d_call: TRBD2
cdr3_nt: TGTGCCAGCAGCTTAGGTGGACTAGGGGAGACCCAGTACTTC
cdr3_aa: CASSLGGLGETQYF

clone_size: .
cdr3_length: 13
v_call: TRBV7-6
j_call: TRBJ1-1
d_call: .
cdr3_nt: TGTGCCAGCAGCCCGCCGGGGAACACTGAAGCTTTCTTT
cdr3_aa: CASSPPGNTEAFF

clone_size: .
cdr3_length: 14
v_call: TRBV3-1/TRBV3-2
j_call: TRBJ1-5
d_call: TRBD1
cdr3_nt: TGTGCCAGCAGCCAACAGGGGGCTGTTCAGCCCCAGCATTTT
cdr3_aa: CASSQQGAVQPQHF

clone_size: .
cdr3_length: 14
v_call: TRBV6-5
j_call: TRBJ2-4
d_call: .
cdr3_nt: TGTGCCAGGCCTCCCTATCTAGCCAAAAACATTCAGTACTTC
cdr3_aa: CARPPYLAKNIQYF

clone_size: .
cdr3_length: 14
v_call: TRBV9
j_call: TRBJ2-7
d_call: TRBD2
cdr3_nt: TGTGCCAGCAGCTCGCGGGGGGGTTCCTACGAGCAGTACTTC
cdr3_aa: CASSSRGGSYEQYF

clone_size: .
cdr3_length: 15
v_call: TRBV6-5
j_call: TRBJ1-1
d_call: TRBD1
cdr3_nt: TGTGCCAGCAGCCCCTTTCAGGGGGGGAACACTGAAGCTTTCTTT
cdr3_aa: CASSPFQGGNTEAFF

clone_size: .
cdr3_length: 12
v_call: TRBV29-1
j_call: TRBJ1-2
d_call: .
cdr3_nt: TGCAGCGTTGAGGGACTTAGTTATGGCTACACCTTC
cdr3_aa: CSVEGLSYGYTF

clone_size: .
cdr3_length: 13
v_call: TRBV15
j_call: TRBJ1-4
d_call: .
cdr3_nt: TGTGCCACCAGCAGAGGAAAAAGCGAGAAACTGTTTTTT
cdr3_aa: CATSRGKSEKLFF

clone_size: .
cdr3_length: 14
v_call: TRBV6-5
j_call: TRBJ2-7
d_call: TRBD2
cdr3_nt: TGTGCCAGCACCTCGGGGGGAACGACCGGCGAGCAGTACTTC
cdr3_aa: CASTSGGTTGEQYF

clone_size: .
cdr3_length: 15
v_call: TRBV2
j_call: TRBJ2-7
d_call: TRBD1
cdr3_nt: TGTGCCAGCAGTGATGTGGGACAGGGGCCTTACGAGCAGTACTTC
cdr3_aa: CASSDVGQGPYEQYF

clone_size: once
cdr3_length: 15
v_call: TRBV28
j_call: TRBJ2-7
d_call: .
cdr3_nt: TGTGCCAGCAGTTTAGGGAACTTGAGGGCCTACGAGCAGTACTTC
cdr3_aa: CASSLGNLRAYEQYF

clone_size: once
cdr3_length: 18
v_call: TRBV10-3
j_call: TRBJ2-3
d_call: TRBD2
cdr3_nt: TGTGCCATCAGTGAGTCTGGGACTAGCGGGACCCCTCCAGATACGCAGTATTTT
cdr3_aa: CAISESGTSGTPPDTQYF